Described below is a single T cell receptor beta chain sequence and its context. Its cognate antigen has yet to be identified. Base quality data are lacking; no much larger clone is found one base away. The germline V gene specifies MDHEN as CDR1 and SYDVKM as CDR2. The CDR3 starts with the cysteine, ends with the phenylalanine, and has 14 residues. This entry keeps only the CDR3 DNA: 42 bases, framed from base 1. V is reduced by 3 bases and J by 7 bases, leaving a spacing of 15 bases between them. The time point label corresponds to: resected brain tissue, or blood drawn just prior to surgery. The surgery cases that showed the highest brain T cell transcript signatures were chosen for TCR beta chain sequencing of brain tissue, and of blood when it was available. Before surgery, patients had received at least one anti-epileptic drug. TCR-sequenced patients were children with drug-resistant epilepsy due to tuberous sclerosis complex, focal cortical dysplasia, Rasmussen encephalitis or hemimegalencephaly. Blood samples were drawn just before the epilepsy surgery. Bulk genomic DNA was extracted from unsorted brain tissue and whole blood with the Monarch genomic DNA purification kit.

The immunoSEQ assay was used to generate TCR beta chain sequences from genomic DNA. Per the authors' processing: CDR3 sequences that did not begin with the conserved framework cysteine at position 104 were removed manually. To get clonality, the normalized Shannon's Diversity Index was subtracted from one, giving values from 0 (maximal diversity) to 1 (oligoclonal). To check whether a given CDR3 had different frequencies in two samples, for example brain versus blood, chi-squared comparison-of-proportions tests were used. Public clonotypes were found by searching immuneACCESS, and the VDJdb browser was used to assess similarity to known antiviral clonotypes. Imported from immuneACCESS, the table was reduced by TCRdb to in-frame sequences with V and J called. These copies leave out some clones; in studies compared against another copy, an unresolved V gene accounts for under half, and the cause of the remainder is not known. The DNA was the basis for D and trimming; V, J and clone size are from that table. Here the sample has about 22,000 clones; 90% to 95% occur a single time. The ten largest clones capture roughly 6.7% of the sample.

This record belongs to a study of brain T cells in children with intractable seizures (dated by TCRdb to the early 2020s). With respect to the entire study: Resected brain tissue from some 53 pediatric epilepsy surgery cases was initially screened for immune gene transcripts with a NanoString immunology panel. Of the roughly twelve selected surgery cases, pre-surgery blood was also sequenced for eight, so four had brain tissue only. Points the paper makes about the study in general: Because sequencing depth was different between pre-surgery and post-surgery blood, clones absent from the pre-surgery sample may reflect undersampling. Viral specificity was inferred solely from CDR3 sequence similarity, and the HCMV serostatus of the patients was not known.

The sequence derives from a boy younger than 18 with focal cortical dysplasia and intractable seizures. The rearrangement combines TRBV28 with TRBJ1-2; possibly the D gene is TRBD1, per 5 matching bases. This specimen consisted of peripheral blood, obtained at surgery. The CDR3 region reads CASSLRGGAVGYTF. The DNA sequence reads TGTGCCAGCAGTTTGCGAGGAGGGGCGGTTGGCTACACCTTC.